The next 31 T cell receptor beta chains were all read from a single sample in a study of blood T cell repertoires in COVID-19. Clones were sequenced by immunoSEQ multiplex PCR, and TCRdb holds only the in-frame ones, with some missing. The data show approximately 200,000 clones, with around nine tenths seen just once and roughly 4% held by the top ten. The sequencing sample was made of PBMCs or T cells enriched from blood (not recorded which). The receptors derive from a woman in her 30s who had been exposed to COVID-19.

The chain couples TRBV10-2 to TRBJ2-3, with TRBD2 matching 15 bases. Germline-derived CDR1 and CDR2 are WSHSY and SAAADI. V was pared by 5 bases and J by 5 bases, with 14 bases of the junction left unmatched. The CDR3 consists of 19 residues. CDR3 nucleotide sequence: TGCGCCAGCAGTAGGACTAGCGGGGGGGCCGGAGGTCTTCAAGATACGCAGTATTTT. Its translation is CASSRTSGGAGGLQDTQYF.

The chain couples TRBV2 to TRBJ1-6; D gene ambiguous. Trimming left V 4 bases short and J 7 bases short, with 14 bases between. Per germline, CDR1 SNHLY and CDR2 FYNNEI. The CDR3 length is 15 residues. The CDR3, as DNA: TGTGCCAGCAGTGTTAGGACGGGAGGAAATTCACCCCTCCACTTT. It specifies CASSVRTGGNSPLHF.

This chain connects TRBV7-6 to TRBJ2-3, with D possibly TRBD2 on 6 matching bases. The CDR3 totals 18 residues. Germline V gene data show CDR1 as SGHVS and CDR2 as FNYEAQ. V gave up 3 bases and J gave up 8 bases, with 27 bases separating them. The CDR3 sequence is CASSFFDPGPGGSGTQYF. CDR3 bases: TGTGCCAGCAGCTTCTTTGACCCGGGGCCAGGAGGGAGTGGTACGCAGTATTTT.

This clone was counted between two and nine times. V gene TRBV27 combines with J gene TRBJ1-2, with 7 bases fitting TRBD1. Germline CDR1 is MNHEY and CDR2 is SMNVEV (reference sequence). The CDR3 is made up of 14 amino acids. V lost 5 bases and J lost 3; bases outside the gene matches: 6. The CDR3 nucleotides are TGTGCCAGCAGTACCTCCACAGGGGACTATGGCTACACCTTC. Its protein product is CASSTSTGDYGYTF.

The CDR3 bases are TGTGCCAGCAATATTAAACAGGGCCGGACCTACGAGCAGTACTTC. It codes for CASNIKQGRTYEQYF. This sequence joins TRBV2 and TRBJ2-7, with D possibly matching TRBD1 (6 bases). V was trimmed by 7 bases and J by 2 bases, leaving 18 bases between them. The CDR3 contains 15 residues. Per the germline V gene, CDR1 is SNHLY and CDR2 is FYNNEI.

The genes are TRBV5-4 and TRBJ2-2; D is unclear. Germline-derived CDR1 and CDR2 are SGHNT and YYREEE (reference sequence). V was shortened by 0 bases and J by 4 bases, with 7 bases between the two germline ends. The CDR3 has 14 residues. DNA of the CDR3: TGTGCCAGCAGCTTGGAACACCCCACCGGGGAGCTGTTTTTT. Translation gives CASSLEHPTGELFF.

The chain is built from TRBV2 and TRBJ1-4; 10 bases align to TRBD1. Looked up from germline, CDR1 is SNHLY and CDR2 is FYNNEI. V lost 5 bases and J lost 8; bases outside the gene matches: 5. The length of the CDR3 is 14 residues. The CDR3 sequence is CASSTDRGLEKLFF. The CDR3 nucleotides read TGTGCCAGCAGTACAGACAGGGGGCTCGAAAAACTGTTTTTT.

The chain links TRBV12-3 or TRBV12-4 to TRBJ2-7; 7 nucleotides align to TRBD1. V shed 5 bases and J 3 bases; nucleotides not matched to a gene: 4. CDR3 size: 13 residues. The CDR3 region has the DNA TGTGCCAGCAGTAAGAACAGGGGCTACGAGCAGTACTTC. Translation gives CASSKNRGYEQYF.

This clone has just one count. The chain recombines TRBV5-1 with TRBJ1-1; possible D gene TRBD1, 6 bases. V was shortened by 4 bases and J by 10 bases, with 17 bases between the two germline ends. The CDR3 totals 13 residues. In germline, CDR1 is SGHRS, CDR2 YFSETQ. The CDR3 nucleotides are TGCGCCAGCAGCAAGGGGGACGGGTCAGGAGCTTTCTTT. Amino acids: CASSKGDGSGAFF. The complete variable domain, with remaining parts taken from reference TRBV5-1 and TRBJ1-1, reads KAGVTQTPRYLIKTRGQQVTLSCSPISGHRSVSWYQQTPGQGLQFLFEYFSETQRNKGNFPGRFSGRQFSNSRSEMNVSTLELGDSALYLCASSKGDGSGAFFGQGTRLTVV.

The chain employs TRBV19 and TRBJ2-5; 8 bases fit TRBD1. Germline V gene lookup returns CDR1 LNHDA and CDR2 SQIVND (reference sequence). The CDR3 totals 17 residues. Trimming at V came to 3 bases and at J to 2 bases, leaving 11 bases not matched to a gene. The CDR3 nucleotides are TGTGCCAGTAGTATGAATGGCAGGGGGCGAAGGCAAGAGACCCAGTACTTC. Translating gives CASSMNGRGRRQETQYF.

The rearrangement joins TRBV5-5 to TRBJ1-1; 8 bases are shared with TRBD1. J was trimmed by 0 bases and V by 4 bases; bases with no gene match: 8. Germline-derived CDR1 and CDR2 are SGHKS and YYEKEE (reference sequence). This CDR3 has 16 amino acids. CDR3 sequence reads: CASSPPRQGMNTEAFF. The CDR3 DNA is TGTGCCAGCAGCCCCCCCCGACAGGGGATGAACACTGAAGCTTTCTTT. Using reference TRBV5-5 and TRBJ1-1 for the parts outside the CDR3, the full variable domain is DAGVTQSPTHLIKTRGQQVTLRCSPISGHKSVSWYQQVLGQGPQFIFQYYEKEERGRGNFPDRFSARQFPNYSSELNVNALLLGDSALYLCASSPPRQGMNTEAFFGQGTRLTVV.

V is TRBV7-3 and J is TRBJ2-3, with 12 bases lining up with TRBD2. From germline, CDR1 is SGHTA and CDR2 FQGTGA. The J segment lost 4 bases and the V segment lost 4 bases, leaving 3 bases of the junction unmatched. CDR3 length equals 15 residues. The CDR3 sequence is CASSSLAGGSDTQYF. The CDR3 region has the DNA TGTGCCAGCAGCTCCCTAGCGGGGGGGTCAGATACGCAGTATTTT.

On this clone: The same CDR3 arises from other DNA sequences in this sample as well. V usage is TRBV30 and J usage is TRBJ1-4; 9 bases are shared with TRBD1. CDR3 length: 15 amino acids. Germline CDR1 is GTSNPN and CDR2 is SVGIG (reference sequence). Trimming took 0 bases from V and 4 from J; bases not matched to a gene: 3. The CDR3 region has the DNA TGTGCCTGGAGTGTAGGGACAGGGCTTAATGAAAAACTGTTTTTT. It specifies CAWSVGTGLNEKLFF.

This clone was seen a single time. The rearrangement links TRBV10-1 to TRBJ1-4; weak D call: TRBD1 (6 bases). CDR3 size: 14 residues. V gave up 0 bases and J gave up 7 bases, with 9 bases separating them. Germline CDR1 and CDR2: WNHNN and SYGVQD (reference sequence). This chain's CDR3 is CASSESGTLEKLFF. In DNA, the CDR3 is TGCGCCAGCAGTGAGTCGGGGACACTTGAAAAACTGTTTTTT.

The gene calls are TRBV3-1 (or the pseudogene TRBV3-2) and TRBJ2-1; perhaps TRBD2 as D (7 bases). Germline V lookup: CDR1 LGHDT, CDR2 YNNKEL (reference sequence). The CDR3 has 17 residues. The V end lost 0 bases, the J end lost 3 bases, and 15 bases lay between the germline ends. This CDR3 reads CASSQDRAGAGYNEQFF. CDR3 coding DNA: TGTGCCAGCAGCCAAGATCGGGCGGGGGCCGGCTACAATGAGCAGTTCTTC.

The chain couples TRBV10-2 to TRBJ1-2; the D gene is possibly TRBD1 (5 bases). With 8 bases removed from V and 4 bases from J, the gap between germline ends came to 32 bases. Germline CDR1 WSHSY, CDR2 SAAADI. The CDR3 covers 19 residues. The CDR3 nucleotides read TGCGCCAGCGGGGTGGGGTCGAAGGACATCAAATGGGGCCCCTATGGCTACACCTTC. Its translation: CASGVGSKDIKWGPYGYTF.

The genes are TRBV19 and TRBJ1-5; tentatively, D is TRBD1 (6 bases). Trimming removed 6 bases at V and 2 bases at J, with 11 bases between. Germline CDR1 is LNHDA and CDR2 is SQIVND (reference sequence). The CDR3 totals 14 residues. The CDR3 protein is CASRPGDGNQPQHF. In DNA form, the CDR3 reads TGTGCCAGTAGGCCAGGGGACGGCAATCAGCCCCAGCATTTT.

The chain has TRBV18 and TRBJ2-7; D remains ambiguous. Trimming shortened V by 6 bases and J by 4 bases, and 10 bases separated the two germline ends. CDR3 length equals 12 residues. CDR1 is KGHSH and CDR2 is LQKENI in the germline V gene. CDR3 bases: TGTGCCAGCTCGATATTAGATTACGAGCAGTACTTC. The encoded protein is CASSILDYEQYF.

The rearrangement links TRBV11-2 to TRBJ2-7; D may be TRBD2 (6 bases). Per the germline V gene, CDR1 is SGHAT and CDR2 is FQNNGV. V dropped 5 bases and J dropped 4 bases, with 27 bases sitting between them. The CDR3 has 18 amino acids. The CDR3 DNA reads TGTGCCAGCAGCGCCGGCGGGGTCCGGAGTTATCGCCCTTACGAGCAGTACTTC. This translates into CASSAGGVRSYRPYEQYF.

The DNA of the CDR3 is TGCGCCAGCAGTCAACAGGGCCCTTCCTACAATGAGCAGTTCTTC. Translation gives CASSQQGPSYNEQFF. The chain uses TRBV10-2 and TRBJ2-1; D is possibly TRBD1 (6 bases). The germline CDR1 and CDR2 sequences are WSHSY and SAAADI. The CDR3 runs to 15 residues. Trimming pared 5 bases from V and 1 base from J, leaving 12 bases between.

The chain employs TRBV25-1 and TRBJ2-2; 7 positions match TRBD2. The length of the CDR3 is 12 residues. Trimming at V came to 11 bases and at J to 6 bases, leaving 6 bases not matched to a gene. Looked up from germline, CDR1 is MGHDK and CDR2 is SYGVNS. CDR3 DNA: TGTGCCGCAGGCCGGGGGGCCGGGGAGCTGTTTTTT. Translating gives CAAGRGAGELFF.

V is TRBV2 and J is TRBJ2-5, with 9 bases that match TRBD2. Trimming cost V 9 bases and J 4 bases; bases outside gene matches: 6. CDR1 is SNHLY, CDR2 FYNNEI, per germline. There are 13 residues in the CDR3. The CDR3 nucleotides are TGTGCCAGTCAGCGGGGGGTCCCAGAGACCCAGTACTTC. Its protein is CASQRGVPETQYF.

V gene TRBV27 combines with J gene TRBJ2-2; no clear D gene. In germline, CDR1 is MNHEY, CDR2 SMNVEV (reference sequence). CDR3 length: 13 residues. Between the trimmed V and J ends, which lost 6 bases and 4 bases, there was a span of 9 bases. The CDR3 loop is CASSLGGTGELFF. The CDR3 coding sequence is TGTGCCAGCAGCCTAGGCGGCACCGGGGAGCTGTTTTTT.

This chain joins TRBV10-3 and TRBJ2-5; 8 nucleotides line up with TRBD1. This CDR3 has 15 residues. V dropped 4 bases and J dropped 0; count of bases not matched to a gene: 4. Germline V gene lookup returns CDR1 ENHRY and CDR2 SYGVKD. The CDR3 spells CAISGQGPYQETQYF. The CDR3 coding sequence is TGTGCCATCAGTGGACAGGGGCCTTACCAAGAGACCCAGTACTTC.

V is TRBV7-8 and J is TRBJ1-2, with 9 nucleotides matching TRBD1. Germline V gene lookup returns CDR1 SGHVS and CDR2 FQNEAQ. Germline trimming cut 0 bases from V and 4 bases from J; bases unmatched to any gene: 3. This CDR3 is 15 amino acids long. CDR3 sequence reads: CASSLAGQGTYGYTF. DNA for the CDR3: TGTGCCAGCAGCTTAGCGGGACAGGGAACCTATGGCTACACCTTC.

This clone was observed a single time. The rearrangement uses TRBV5-1 and TRBJ2-7, with D possibly being TRBD1 (6 bases). Trimming left V 4 bases short and J 0 bases short, with 14 bases between. The germline V gene has CDR1 SGHRS and CDR2 YFSETQ. The CDR3 loop spans 15 amino acids. As DNA, the CDR3 is TGCGCCAGCAGCCCGGGACACCGGGACTCCTACGAGCAGTACTTC. Residues: CASSPGHRDSYEQYF.

The chain joins TRBV5-8 to TRBJ1-4; D is uncertain. V was pared by 2 bases and J by 8 bases, with 13 bases between. This CDR3 has 14 residues. Germline CDR1 reads SGHTS; CDR2 reads YDEGEE. CDR3 coding DNA: TGTGCCAGCAGCTTATTAGAAAACGGGGAAAAACTGTTTTTT. Translated, it gives CASSLLENGEKLFF.

The rearrangement uses TRBV12-3 or TRBV12-4 and TRBJ2-4; possibly TRBD2 for D (5 bases). The germline V and J ends were trimmed by 7 bases and 11 bases, with 15 bases remaining between them. The CDR3 covers 12 residues. The CDR3 sequence is CASTGGSWVQYF. The CDR3 coding sequence is TGTGCCAGCACCGGCGGGTCCTGGGTTCAGTACTTC.

This clone has a single count. The chain combines TRBV28 with TRBJ1-2, with 8 bases aligning to TRBD1. Trimming at V came to 5 bases and at J to 2 bases, leaving 7 bases not matched to a gene. The germline CDR1 and CDR2 sequences are MDHEN and SYDVKM. This CDR3 spans 15 amino acids. The CDR3 sequence: CASSASRTGNYGYTF. CDR3 bases: TGTGCCAGCAGTGCCTCAAGGACAGGGAACTATGGCTACACCTTC.

This rearrangement joins TRBV7-2 to TRBJ2-6; 7 nucleotides agree with TRBD1. The CDR3 consists of 18 residues. The V gene's germline CDR1 is SGHTA and CDR2 FQGNSA. Trimming removed 3 bases from V and 3 bases from J; junction bases left unmatched: 11. The CDR3 reads CASSLRGRHLHGANVLTF. CDR3 sequence (DNA): TGTGCCAGCAGCTTGAGGGGGCGCCATCTTCATGGGGCCAACGTCCTGACTTTC.

The chain is built from TRBV5-4 and TRBJ2-1; D may be TRBD1 (6 bases). V lost 3 bases and J lost 4, with 14 bases in between. Germline values: CDR1 SGHNT, CDR2 YYREEE (reference sequence). The CDR3 spans 15 residues. The CDR3 bases are TGTGCCAGCAGCTGGCGGCAGGGACAATACAATGAGCAGTTCTTC. Translation gives CASSWRQGQYNEQFF.